The clone carrying this T cell receptor (beta chain) was seen just once. Its antigen is currently unknown. This sample is part of a study of blood T cells in healthy people across ages. Study-wide results and caveats: Across samples, TCR beta diversity tracked strongly with naive T cell percentage. Higher diversity, along with more naive CD4+ cells, distinguished long-lived donors from aged donors.

With a J-beta primer mix and a sample-barcoded 5' primer, a second PCR ran about 7 to 12 cycles. From the 5' RACE reads, TCRdb called clonotypes with MiXCR, one entry per CDR3 protein. The sample yields approximately 1,000,000 distinct CDR3 sequences, around two fifths seen once. Germline V CDR1 and CDR2: MNHEY, SVGAGI. The CDR3 consists of 14 residues. Trimming removed 5 bases from V and 4 bases from J, with 14 bases in between. Per sample, a minimum of 6.5 million PBMCs were isolated. V usage is TRBV6-5 and J usage is TRBJ1-2, with a possible D match to TRBD1 (5 bases). The sequencing input was blood. The clonotype was recovered from a man between 18 and 35 years old in good health. The CDR3 here is CASSDAGKSYGYTF. CDR3 nucleotides: TGTGCCAGCAGTGACGCAGGGAAGAGCTATGGCTACACCTTC.